This record concerns one TCR beta chain sequence. This clone showed up just once. Its antigen is still unknown. Per-nucleotide qualities are absent, and no much larger clonotype sits a single base away. This sample stems from a study of cytomegalovirus exposure and HLA in healthy donors (dated by TCRdb to about 2017). Notes on the research overall: The roughly 670 repertoires of the first cohort and the 120 or so validation repertoires were produced on the same platform, according to a later analysis. The aim of the study was to test whether cataloging public T cell receptors could identify signatures of past pathogen exposure. A separate validation cohort of 100 to 150 different subjects was used in addition to the approximately 610-subject first cohort. To predict cytomegalovirus infection status, the study brought together high-throughput TCR immunosequencing, statistical association of individual TCRs with disease status, and machine learning.

General study outcomes and caveats: A later analysis lacked HLA typing for the validation cohort, so it scored co-occurrence in that cohort across all 120 repertoires. According to the authors, the approach could potentially be generalized to other disease states and immunological phenotypes. Most TCR sequences were seen in very few donors, while some public TCRs were found in many individuals. The study listed 150 to 200 TCR beta chains as associated with cytomegalovirus. In a later analysis, TCRs clustered in the first cohort were found to also tend to co-occur in the roughly 120 validation repertoires, with 85% to 95% of cluster scores above 0. Cytomegalovirus status was reported to be diagnosed by the classifier with high specificity and sensitivity in both the original and validation cohorts. A few of the identified cytomegalovirus-associated TCR beta chains were confirmed in vitro to be specific for cytomegalovirus antigens.

Separate from the approximately 700-subject first cohort, the validation cohort of about 130 subjects was the group to which the donors belonged. The germline V gene supplies CDR1 SGHTA and CDR2 FQGNSA. Inclusive of the bounding cysteine and phenylalanine, the CDR3 is 15 residues long. Only CDR3 DNA is held: 45 bases, read in frame from base 1. V is pared back by 5 bases and J by 2 bases, with 13 bases lying between the germline termini. The receptor library was made with the immunoSEQ multiplex PCR assay. As for the original processing: A statistical classification framework was built to diagnose cytomegalovirus status from the catalog of TCR beta chain sequences. The table was pulled from immuneACCESS by TCRdb, which kept in-frame rearrangements only. Such tables lose some clones; where checked, under half of the loss comes from unresolved V genes, and the rest has no known cause. That table gives V, J and clone size, and the DNA gave D and trimming. The table for this sample lists under 110,000 clones; about 88% of them were counted only once. 1.5% to 2% of the sample rests with the top ten.

Source material: PBMCs. The TCR was taken from a young woman in good health and CMV-seropositive. Recombination connected TRBV7-2 to TRBJ1-5, with no reliable assignment of the D segment. The DNA sequence follows: TGTGCCAGCAGCCGGGGAGGTTGGGGCAATCAGCCCCAGCATTTT. Protein translation: CASSRGGWGNQPQHF.